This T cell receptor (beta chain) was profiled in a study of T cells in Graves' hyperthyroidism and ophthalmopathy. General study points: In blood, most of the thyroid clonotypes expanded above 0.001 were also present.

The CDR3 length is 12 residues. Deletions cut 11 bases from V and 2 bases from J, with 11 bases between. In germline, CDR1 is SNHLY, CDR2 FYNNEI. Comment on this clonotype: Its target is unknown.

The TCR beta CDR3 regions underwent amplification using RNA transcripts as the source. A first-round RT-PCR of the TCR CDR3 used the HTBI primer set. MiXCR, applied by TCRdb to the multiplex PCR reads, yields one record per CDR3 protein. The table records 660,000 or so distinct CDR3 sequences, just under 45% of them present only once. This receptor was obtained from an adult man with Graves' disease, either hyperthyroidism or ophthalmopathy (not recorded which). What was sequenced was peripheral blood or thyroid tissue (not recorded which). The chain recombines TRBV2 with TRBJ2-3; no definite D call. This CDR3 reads CAEAGVTDTQYF. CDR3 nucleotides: TGTGCCGAGGCTGGAGTCACAGATACGCAGTATTTT.